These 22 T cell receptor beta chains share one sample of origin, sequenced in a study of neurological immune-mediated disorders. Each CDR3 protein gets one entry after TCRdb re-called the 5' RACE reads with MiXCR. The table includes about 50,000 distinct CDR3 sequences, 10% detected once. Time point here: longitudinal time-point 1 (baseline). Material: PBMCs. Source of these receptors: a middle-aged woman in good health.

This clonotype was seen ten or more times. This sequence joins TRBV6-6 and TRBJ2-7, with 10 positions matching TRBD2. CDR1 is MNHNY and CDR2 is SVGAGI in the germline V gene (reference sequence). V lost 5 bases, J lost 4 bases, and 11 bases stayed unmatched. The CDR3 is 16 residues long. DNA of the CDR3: TGTGCCAGCAGTGTGTTTAGCGGGGGGCCTTTTTACGAGCAGTACTTC. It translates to CASSVFSGGPFYEQYF.

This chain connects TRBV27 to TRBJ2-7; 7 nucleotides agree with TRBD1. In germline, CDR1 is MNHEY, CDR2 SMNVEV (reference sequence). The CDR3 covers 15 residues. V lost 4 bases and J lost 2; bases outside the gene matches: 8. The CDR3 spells CASSSRGTDAYEQYF. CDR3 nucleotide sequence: TGTGCCAGCAGTTCGCGTGGGACAGATGCCTACGAGCAGTACTTC.

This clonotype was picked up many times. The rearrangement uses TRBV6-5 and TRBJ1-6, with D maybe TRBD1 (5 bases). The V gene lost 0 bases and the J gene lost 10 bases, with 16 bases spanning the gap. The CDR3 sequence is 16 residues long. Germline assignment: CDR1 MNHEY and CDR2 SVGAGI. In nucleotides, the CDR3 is TGTGCCAGCAGTTACTCGAATCCAGGGCCTGGGTCACCCCTCCACTTT. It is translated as CASSYSNPGPGSPLHF.

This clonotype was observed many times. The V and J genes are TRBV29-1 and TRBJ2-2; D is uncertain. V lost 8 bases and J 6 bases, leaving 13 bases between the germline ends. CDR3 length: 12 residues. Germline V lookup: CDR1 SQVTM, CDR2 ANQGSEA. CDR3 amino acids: CSTLGQAGELFF. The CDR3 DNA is TGCAGCACCCTGGGCCAGGCCGGGGAGCTGTTTTTT.

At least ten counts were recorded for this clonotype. CDR3: CATTPGRISGNTIYF. In nucleotides, the CDR3 is TGTGCCACCACCCCGGGTCGAATCTCTGGAAACACCATATATTTT. The V gene is TRBV15, the J gene TRBJ1-3; D gene ambiguous. The CDR3 runs to 15 residues. Deletions cut 7 bases from V and 0 bases from J, with 13 bases between. Germline V lookup: CDR1 LNHNV, CDR2 YYDKDF (reference sequence). Filled out from reference TRBV15 and TRBJ1-3, the complete variable domain reads DAMVIQNPRYQVTQFGKPVTLSCSQTLNHNVMYWYQQKSSQAPKLLFHYYDKDFNNEADTPDNFQSRRPNTSFCFLDIRSPGLGDTAMYLCATTPGRISGNTIYFGEGSWLTVV.

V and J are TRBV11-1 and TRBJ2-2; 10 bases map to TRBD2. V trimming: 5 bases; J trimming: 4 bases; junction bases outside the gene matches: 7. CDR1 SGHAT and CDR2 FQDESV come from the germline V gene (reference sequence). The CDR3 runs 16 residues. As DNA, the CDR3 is TGTGCCAGCAGCGAAAGCGGGGGGGCTAGCACCGGGGAGCTGTTTTTT. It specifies CASSESGGASTGELFF.

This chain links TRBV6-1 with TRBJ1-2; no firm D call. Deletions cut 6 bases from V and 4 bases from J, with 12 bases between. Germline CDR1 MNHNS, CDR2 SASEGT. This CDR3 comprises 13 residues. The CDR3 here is CASSPRGLYGYTF. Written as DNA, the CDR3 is TGTGCCAGCAGCCCCCGCGGCCTCTATGGCTACACCTTC.

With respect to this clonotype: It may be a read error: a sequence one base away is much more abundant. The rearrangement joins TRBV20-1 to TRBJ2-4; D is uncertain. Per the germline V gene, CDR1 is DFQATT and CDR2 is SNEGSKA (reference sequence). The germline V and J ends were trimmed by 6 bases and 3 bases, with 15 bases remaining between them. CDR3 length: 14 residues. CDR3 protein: CSADRGLVKNIQYF. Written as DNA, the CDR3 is TGCAGTGCCGATCGTGGGTTAGTCAAAAACATTCAGTACTTC.

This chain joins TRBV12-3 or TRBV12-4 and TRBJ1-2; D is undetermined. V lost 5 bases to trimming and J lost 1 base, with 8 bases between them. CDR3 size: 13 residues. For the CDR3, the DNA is TGTGCCAGCAGTCCGCGGGATAACTATGGCTACACCTTC. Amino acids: CASSPRDNYGYTF.

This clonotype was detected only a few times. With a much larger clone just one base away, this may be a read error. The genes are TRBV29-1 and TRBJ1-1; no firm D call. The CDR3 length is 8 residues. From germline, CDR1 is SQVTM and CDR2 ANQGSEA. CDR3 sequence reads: CSVPSMSF. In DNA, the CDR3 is TGCAGCGTTCCTAGTATGTCGTTT.

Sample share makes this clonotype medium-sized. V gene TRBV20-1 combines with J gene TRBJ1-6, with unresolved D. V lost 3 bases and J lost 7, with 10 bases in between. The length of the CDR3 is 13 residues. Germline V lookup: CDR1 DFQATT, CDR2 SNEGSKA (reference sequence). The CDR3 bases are TGCAGTGCTAGTGTTACAGAAAATTCACCCCTCCACTTT. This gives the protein CSASVTENSPLHF.

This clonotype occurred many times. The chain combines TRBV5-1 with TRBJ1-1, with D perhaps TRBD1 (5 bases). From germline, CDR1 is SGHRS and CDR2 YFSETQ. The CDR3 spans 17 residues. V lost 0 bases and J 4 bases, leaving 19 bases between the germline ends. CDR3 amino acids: CASSLGVRPPQGTEAFF. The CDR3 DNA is TGCGCCAGCAGCTTGGGAGTAAGGCCTCCCCAGGGCACTGAAGCTTTCTTT.

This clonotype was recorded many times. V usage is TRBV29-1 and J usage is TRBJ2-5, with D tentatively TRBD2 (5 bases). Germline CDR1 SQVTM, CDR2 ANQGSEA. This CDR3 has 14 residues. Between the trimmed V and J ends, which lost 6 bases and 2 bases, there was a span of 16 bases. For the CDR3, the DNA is TGCAGCGTGCCCGGGAAATTCTCTCAAGAGACCCAGTACTTC. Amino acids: CSVPGKFSQETQYF.

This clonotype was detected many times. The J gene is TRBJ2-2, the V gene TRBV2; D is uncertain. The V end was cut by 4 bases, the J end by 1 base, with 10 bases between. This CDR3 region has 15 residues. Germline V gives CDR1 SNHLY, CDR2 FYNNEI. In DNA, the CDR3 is TGTGCCAGCAGTGTGTCATGGGTGAACACCGGGGAGCTGTTTTTT. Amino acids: CASSVSWVNTGELFF.

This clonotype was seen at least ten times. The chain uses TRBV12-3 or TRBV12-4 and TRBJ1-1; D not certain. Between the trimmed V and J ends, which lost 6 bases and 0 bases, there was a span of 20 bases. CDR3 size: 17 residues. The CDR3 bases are TGTGCCAGCAGCCAACTCCCGGACGGAAGTATGAACACTGAAGCTTTCTTT. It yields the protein CASSQLPDGSMNTEAFF.

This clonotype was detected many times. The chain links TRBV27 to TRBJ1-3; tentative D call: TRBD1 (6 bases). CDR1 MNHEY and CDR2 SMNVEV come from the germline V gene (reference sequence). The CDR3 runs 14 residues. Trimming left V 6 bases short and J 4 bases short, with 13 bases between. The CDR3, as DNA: TGTGCCAGCAGGAAAGGGGGGCCGGGAAACACCATATATTTT. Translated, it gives CASRKGGPGNTIYF.

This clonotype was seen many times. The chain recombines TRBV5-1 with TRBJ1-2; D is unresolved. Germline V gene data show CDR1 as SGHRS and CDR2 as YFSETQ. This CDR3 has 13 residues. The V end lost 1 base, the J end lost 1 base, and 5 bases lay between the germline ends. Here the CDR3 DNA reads TGCGCCAGCAGCTTGAGCAGTAACTATGGCTACACCTTC. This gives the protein CASSLSSNYGYTF.

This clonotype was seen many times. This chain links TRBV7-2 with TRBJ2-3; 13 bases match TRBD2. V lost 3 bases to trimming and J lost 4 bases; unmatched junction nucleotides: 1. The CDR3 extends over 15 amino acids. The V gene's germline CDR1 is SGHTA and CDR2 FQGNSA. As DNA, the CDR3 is TGTGCCAGCAGCTTGACTAGCGGGAGGCCAGATACGCAGTATTTT. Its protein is CASSLTSGRPDTQYF. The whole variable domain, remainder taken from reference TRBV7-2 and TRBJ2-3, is GAGVSQSPSNKVTEKGKDVELRCDPISGHTALYWYRQSLGQGLEFLIYFQGNSAPDKSGLPSDRFSAERTGGSVSTLTIQRTQQEDSAVYLCASSLTSGRPDTQYFGPGTRLTVL.

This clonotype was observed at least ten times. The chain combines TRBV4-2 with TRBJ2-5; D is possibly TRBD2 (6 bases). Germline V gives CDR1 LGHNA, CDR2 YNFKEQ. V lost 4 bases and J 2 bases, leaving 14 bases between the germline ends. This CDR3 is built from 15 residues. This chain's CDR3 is CASSPAGRTQETQYF. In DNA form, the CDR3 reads TGTGCCAGCAGCCCCGCGGGACGGACTCAAGAGACCCAGTACTTC.

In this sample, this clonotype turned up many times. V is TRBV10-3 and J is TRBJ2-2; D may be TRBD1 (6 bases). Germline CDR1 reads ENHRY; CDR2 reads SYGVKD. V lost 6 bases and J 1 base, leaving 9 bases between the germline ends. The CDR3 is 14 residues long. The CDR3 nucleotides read TGTGCCATCAGCCTGGGACAGAACACCGGGGAGCTGTTTTTT. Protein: CAISLGQNTGELFF.

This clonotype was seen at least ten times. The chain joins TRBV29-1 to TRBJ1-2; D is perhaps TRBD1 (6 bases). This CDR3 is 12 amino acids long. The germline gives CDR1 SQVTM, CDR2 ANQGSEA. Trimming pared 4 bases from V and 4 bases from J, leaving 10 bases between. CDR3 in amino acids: CSVVGGIYGYTF. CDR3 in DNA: TGCAGCGTTGTAGGGGGGATCTATGGCTACACCTTC.

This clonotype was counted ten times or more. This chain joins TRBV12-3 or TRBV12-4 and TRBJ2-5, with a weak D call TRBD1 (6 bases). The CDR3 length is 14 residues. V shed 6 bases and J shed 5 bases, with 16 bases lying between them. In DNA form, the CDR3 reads TGTGCCAGCAGCCCTCGAGGGGGACGGGAGACCCAGTACTTC. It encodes CASSPRGGRETQYF.